The 29 T cell receptor beta chains below come from one sample, sequenced in a study of PD-1 blockade in classical Hodgkin lymphoma. Assay: immunoSEQ multiplex PCR; the TCRdb copy retains only in-frame clones and omits some. The repertoire holds some 14,000 clones, with approximately 86% as singletons. Each and every patient relapsed after autologous stem cell transplantation, and patients got differing brentuximab vedotin exposure. The starting material was peripheral blood mononuclear cells (PBMCs), obtained at baseline. The origin of the receptors is a human donor with classical Hodgkin lymphoma.

The gene calls are TRBV14 and TRBJ2-3; D remains unclear. With 1 base removed from V and 0 bases from J, the gap between germline ends came to 8 bases. CDR3 length: 15 residues. CDR1 is SGHDN and CDR2 is FVKESK in the germline V gene. The CDR3: CASSQGVLSTDTQYF. CDR3 nucleotide sequence: TGTGCCAGCAGCCAAGGGGTACTAAGCACAGATACGCAGTATTTT.

V is TRBV7-2 and J is TRBJ2-7; 13 nucleotides line up with TRBD2. This CDR3 is 15 amino acids long. The germline gives CDR1 SGHTA, CDR2 FQGNSA. Losses at the gene ends were 2 bases for V and 3 bases for J; bases not matched to a gene: 1. CDR3 nucleotide sequence: TGTGCCAGCAGCTTACGGACTAGCGGGAGCTACGAGCAGTACTTC. Its protein is CASSLRTSGSYEQYF.

The chain employs TRBV6-5 and TRBJ2-6; perhaps D is TRBD1 or TRBD2 (6 bases each). V lost 6 bases to trimming and J lost 3 bases, with 12 bases between them. From germline, CDR1 is MNHEY and CDR2 SVGAGI. There are 15 residues in the CDR3. The DNA for the CDR3 is TGTGCCAGCAGCGGGGGCCCTGATGGGGCCAACGTCCTGACTTTC. Amino acids: CASSGGPDGANVLTF.

The V call is TRBV7-2, the J call TRBJ1-2, with 7 bases fitting TRBD1. Germline V gives CDR1 SGHTA, CDR2 FQGNSA. With V trimmed by 0 bases and J by 5 bases, 6 bases remained unmatched. The CDR3 runs 15 residues. CDR3 region: CASSLAQGVEYGYTF. The CDR3 bases are TGTGCCAGCAGCTTAGCGCAGGGGGTTGAATATGGCTACACCTTC. The variable domain in full, with the rest retrieved from reference TRBV7-2 and TRBJ1-2, is GAGVSQSPSNKVTEKGKDVELRCDPISGHTALYWYRQSLGQGLEFLIYFQGNSAPDKSGLPSDRFSAERTGGSVSTLTIQRTQQEDSAVYLCASSLAQGVEYGYTFGSGTRLTVV.

This rearrangement joins TRBV9 to TRBJ1-2; maybe TRBD1 (5 bases). Germline V CDR1 and CDR2: SGDLS, YYNGEE. With 2 bases removed from V and 4 bases from J, the gap between germline ends came to 15 bases. The CDR3 is 15 residues long. The CDR3 region has the DNA TGTGCCAGCAGCGTGGACACGTCCCTATTCTATGGCTACACCTTC. Translating gives CASSVDTSLFYGYTF.

This clone was recorded once. This sequence joins TRBV7-8 and TRBJ1-2; a possible D gene is TRBD1 (6 bases). CDR1 is SGHVS, CDR2 FQNEAQ, per germline. The CDR3 runs to 16 residues. V was trimmed by 1 base and J by 1 base, leaving 13 bases between them. CDR3 DNA: TGTGCCAGCAGCTTAGAAGGCACAGGGATTAACTATGGCTACACCTTC. Translation: CASSLEGTGINYGYTF.

This clone was counted once. This chain joins TRBV18 and TRBJ2-4; D is perhaps TRBD2 (6 bases). Trimming shortened V by 2 bases and J by 0 bases, and 14 bases separated the two germline ends. CDR3 length: 17 amino acids. Germline CDR1 reads KGHSH; CDR2 reads LQKENI. The CDR3 DNA follows: TGTGCCAGCTCACCAGAGGGACCGGGGGTAGCCAAAAACATTCAGTACTTC. It yields the protein CASSPEGPGVAKNIQYF.

V gene TRBV15 combines with J gene TRBJ1-4; no firm D call. The germline V and J ends were trimmed by 0 bases and 8 bases, with 7 bases remaining between them. CDR1 is LNHNV and CDR2 is YYDKDF in the germline V gene (reference sequence). CDR3 length: 13 residues. The CDR3 sequence: CATSRDRAEKLFF. In DNA, the CDR3 is TGTGCCACCAGCAGAGATAGGGCGGAAAAACTGTTTTTT.

The chain couples TRBV19 to TRBJ2-7; D is ambiguous. CDR1 is LNHDA, CDR2 SQIVND, per germline (reference sequence). Trimming left V 9 bases short and J 4 bases short, with 13 bases between. The CDR3 length is 12 residues. CDR3 amino acids: CASGRTTYEQYF. In DNA, the CDR3 is TGTGCCAGCGGACGGACGACTTACGAGCAGTACTTC.

The CDR3 here is CASSIAVSGYNSPLHF. CDR3 DNA: TGTGCCAGTAGTATAGCTGTTTCCGGCTATAATTCACCCCTCCACTTT. The chain couples TRBV19 to TRBJ1-6; D remains unclear. Germline V CDR1 and CDR2: LNHDA, SQIVND (reference sequence). Trimming took 1 base from V and 3 from J, leaving 10 bases between them. This CDR3 spans 16 amino acids. The variable domain in full, completed from reference TRBV19 and TRBJ1-6, reads DGGITQSPKYLFRKEGQNVTLSCEQNLNHDAMYWYRQDPGQGLRLIYYSQIVNDFQKGDIAEGYSVSREKKESFPLTVTSAQKNPTAFYLCASSIAVSGYNSPLHFGNGTRLTVT.

This clone has just one count. V is TRBV7-9 and J is TRBJ1-1; 10 bases map to TRBD1. Germline CDR1 reads SEHNR; CDR2 reads FQNEAQ (reference sequence). The CDR3 sequence is 16 residues long. The V segment lost 3 bases and the J segment 3 bases; nucleotides outside the gene matches: 7. The CDR3 region has the DNA TGTGCCAGCAGCTTTCGACAGGGGGCTCTGGACACTGAAGCTTTCTTT. This translates into CASSFRQGALDTEAFF.

The rearrangement links TRBV19 to TRBJ2-4; the D gene could be TRBD1 or TRBD2 (6 bases each). Trimming stripped 3 bases from V and 12 bases from J, with 21 bases between. Germline V gene data show CDR1 as LNHDA and CDR2 as SQIVND (reference sequence). This CDR3 spans 15 amino acids. This CDR3 reads CASSIGVGGARGQYF. DNA of the CDR3: TGTGCCAGTAGTATCGGGGTGGGGGGCGCTAGAGGTCAGTACTTC.

The chain is built from TRBV6-6 and TRBJ1-1; TRBD1 matches at 7 bases. Losses at the gene ends were 7 bases for V and 2 bases for J; bases not matched to a gene: 7. The CDR3 sequence is 14 residues long. Germline CDR1 and CDR2: MNHNY and SVGAGI (reference sequence). Here the CDR3 reads CASTQQGGNTEAFF. CDR3 in DNA: TGTGCCAGCACCCAGCAGGGGGGCAACACTGAAGCTTTCTTT.

The chain carries TRBV11-2 and TRBJ2-5, with 9 positions matching TRBD1. This CDR3 has 15 residues. The germline CDR1 and CDR2 sequences are SGHAT and FQNNGV. J gave up 4 bases and V 1 base, and 4 bases lay outside the gene matches. CDR3 nucleotide sequence: TGTGCCAGCAGCTTAGCCCCGGACAGGGGAGAGACCCAGTACTTC. Its translation: CASSLAPDRGETQYF. The whole variable domain, remainder taken from reference TRBV11-2 and TRBJ2-5, is EAGVAQSPRYKIIEKRQSVAFWCNPISGHATLYWYQQILGQGPKLLIQFQNNGVVDDSQLPKDRFSAERLKGVDSTLKIQPAKLEDSAVYLCASSLAPDRGETQYFGPGTRLLVL.

The V call is TRBV7-2, the J call TRBJ1-6; TRBD1 agrees at 7 bases. Germline CDR1 SGHTA, CDR2 FQGNSA. V was clipped by 5 bases and J by 14 bases; unmatched bases: 9. The CDR3 is 13 amino acids. CDR3 sequence: CASSHGTVLTLHF. For the CDR3, the DNA is TGTGCCAGCAGCCATGGGACAGTCCTAACCCTCCACTTT.

This chain uses TRBV18 with TRBJ2-7, with 7 positions matching TRBD2. The CDR3 has 17 amino acids. CDR1 KGHSH and CDR2 LQKENI come from the germline V gene. After removal of 0 bases from V and 9 bases from J, the junction contained 17 bases not matched to a gene. The CDR3 DNA follows: TGTGCCAGCTCACCACCTCAAGGGACTACCGGGGGAAAAGGGCAGTACTTC. This gives the protein CASSPPQGTTGGKGQYF.

The chain has TRBV10-3 and TRBJ2-5; possibly TRBD2 for D (6 bases). V was trimmed by 9 bases and J by 7 bases, leaving 15 bases between them. Germline CDR1 reads ENHRY; CDR2 reads SYGVKD. The CDR3 has 12 amino acids. The CDR3, as DNA: TGTGCCATGGAGGGCAGGGTGGGGACCCAGTACTTC. Translating it yields CAMEGRVGTQYF.

This clone was seen a single time. The V and J genes are TRBV5-1 and TRBJ2-7, with TRBD1 identical over 10 bases. CDR1 is SGHRS and CDR2 is YFSETQ in the germline V gene. With 4 bases clipped from V and 3 bases from J, the junction kept 7 bases outside the gene matches. CDR3 size: 15 residues. The CDR3 region has the DNA TGCGCCAGCAGCGCAACCGGGACAGGGGTCTACGAGCAGTACTTC. It translates to CASSATGTGVYEQYF.

The chain recombines TRBV19 with TRBJ2-2; D remains ambiguous. Germline CDR1 and CDR2: LNHDA and SQIVND (reference sequence). V was cut by 3 bases and J by 6 bases, with 5 bases left in between. CDR3 length: 12 amino acids. The CDR3 nucleotides are TGTGCCAGTAGTATTGGTCCCGGGGAGCTGTTTTTT. It specifies CASSIGPGELFF. The whole variable domain, remainder taken from reference TRBV19 and TRBJ2-2, is DGGITQSPKYLFRKEGQNVTLSCEQNLNHDAMYWYRQDPGQGLRLIYYSQIVNDFQKGDIAEGYSVSREKKESFPLTVTSAQKNPTAFYLCASSIGPGELFFGEGSRLTVL.

The chain employs TRBV6-1 and TRBJ2-1; D is undetermined. The V gene lost 5 bases and the J gene lost 4 bases, with 6 bases spanning the gap. CDR1 is MNHNS, CDR2 SASEGT, per germline. The CDR3 contains 12 residues. Here the CDR3 reads CASSPEYNEQFF. CDR3 nucleotides: TGTGCCAGCAGTCCCGAGTACAATGAGCAGTTCTTC.

In this sample, this clone is large. The chain carries TRBV2 and TRBJ1-1; D is ambiguous. Trimming shortened V by 8 bases and J by 0 bases, and 10 bases separated the two germline ends. Germline CDR1 and CDR2: SNHLY and FYNNEI. The CDR3 consists of 13 residues. The CDR3 loop is CASAWGVNTEAFF. The CDR3 DNA follows: TGTGCCAGCGCCTGGGGAGTGAACACTGAAGCTTTCTTT.

The chain is built from TRBV5-8 and TRBJ1-2; D is undetermined. V was cut by 3 bases and J by 8 bases, with 26 bases left in between. There are 17 residues in the CDR3. The germline CDR1 and CDR2 sequences are SGHTS and YDEGEE. The CDR3 spells CASSSTPTLTVSKGYTF. The CDR3 nucleotides read TGTGCCAGCAGCTCCACCCCAACGCTGACGGTTTCGAAGGGCTACACCTTC. Looking up the rest from reference TRBV5-8 and TRBJ1-2 gives the full variable domain: EAGVTQSPTHLIKTRGQQATLRCSPISGHTSVYWYQQALGLGLQFLLWYDEGEERNRGNFPPRFSGRQFPNYSSELNVNALELEDSALYLCASSSTPTLTVSKGYTFGSGTRLTVV.

The rearrangement joins TRBV15 to TRBJ2-5, with unresolved D. Germline-derived CDR1 and CDR2 are LNHNV and YYDKDF (reference sequence). Trimming took off 3 bases at V and 4 bases at J, with 9 bases between the two ends. This CDR3 has 13 residues. CDR3 nucleotide sequence: TGTGCCACCAGCAGTAGGGTGTTAGAGACCCAGTACTTC. Encoded protein: CATSSRVLETQYF.

The chain combines TRBV11-1 with TRBJ2-5; the D is unclear. This CDR3 region has 16 residues. Germline CDR1 is SGHAT and CDR2 is FQDESV (reference sequence). V gave up 3 bases and J gave up 1 base, with 15 bases separating them. In DNA, the CDR3 is TGTGCCAGCAGCTTGGGTTCGTCACCCACCCAAGAGACCCAGTACTTC. Its translation: CASSLGSSPTQETQYF.

V usage is TRBV28 and J usage is TRBJ2-1, with 16 bases matching TRBD2. Germline V gene sequence: CDR1 MDHEN, CDR2 SYDVKM. The CDR3 has 17 amino acids. V trimming: 5 bases; J trimming: 5 bases; junction bases outside the gene matches: 6. In nucleotides, the CDR3 is TGTGCCAGCAGTCCTCCGGGACTAGCGGGAGGGGACAATGAGCAGTTCTTC. It encodes CASSPPGLAGGDNEQFF.

The V call is TRBV13, the J call TRBJ2-1; D remains ambiguous. The V and J ends lost 5 bases and 4 bases respectively, with 15 bases between them. Germline CDR1 PRHDT, CDR2 FYEKMQ (reference sequence). This CDR3 comprises 15 residues. CDR3 region: CASSLGEYPYNEQFF. As DNA, the CDR3 is TGTGCCAGCAGCCTGGGCGAGTACCCATACAATGAGCAGTTCTTC.

The chain recombines TRBV19 with TRBJ2-1, with D uncertain. CDR1 is LNHDA and CDR2 is SQIVND in the germline V gene (reference sequence). The CDR3 loop spans 15 amino acids. V lost 6 bases and J lost 4, with 16 bases in between. CDR3: CASSADRRIYNEQFF. In DNA, the CDR3 is TGTGCCAGTAGCGCCGACCGACGGATTTACAATGAGCAGTTCTTC.

V is TRBV19 and J is TRBJ1-5; TRBD1 might be the D (6 bases). V dropped 5 bases and J dropped 7 bases, with 12 bases sitting between them. The CDR3 runs to 13 residues. Germline CDR1 LNHDA, CDR2 SQIVND (reference sequence). DNA of the CDR3: TGTGCCAGTAGTCCCGGACAGAGGCAGCCCCAGCATTTT. This sequence encodes CASSPGQRQPQHF.

This clone was seen just once. The chain employs TRBV19 and TRBJ1-1, with TRBD1 identical over 10 bases. Germline CDR1 reads LNHDA; CDR2 reads SQIVND (reference sequence). Unmatched junction bases numbered 3, after V lost 3 bases and J lost 5 bases. The CDR3 length is 14 residues. This chain's CDR3 is CASSIRTGGTEAFF. CDR3 nucleotide sequence: TGTGCCAGTAGTATCCGGACAGGGGGGACTGAAGCTTTCTTT. Full variable domain (missing parts from reference TRBV19 and TRBJ1-1): DGGITQSPKYLFRKEGQNVTLSCEQNLNHDAMYWYRQDPGQGLRLIYYSQIVNDFQKGDIAEGYSVSREKKESFPLTVTSAQKNPTAFYLCASSIRTGGTEAFFGQGTRLTVV.